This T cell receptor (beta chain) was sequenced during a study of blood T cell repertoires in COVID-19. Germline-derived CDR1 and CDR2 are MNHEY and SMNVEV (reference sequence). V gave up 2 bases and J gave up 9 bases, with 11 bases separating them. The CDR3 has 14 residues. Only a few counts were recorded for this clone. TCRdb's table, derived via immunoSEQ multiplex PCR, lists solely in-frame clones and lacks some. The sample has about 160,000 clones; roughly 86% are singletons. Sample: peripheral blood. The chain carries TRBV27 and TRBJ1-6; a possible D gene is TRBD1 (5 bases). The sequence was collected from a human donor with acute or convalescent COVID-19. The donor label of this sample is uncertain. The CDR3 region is CASSLPGGSSPLHF. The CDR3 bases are TGTGCCAGCAGTTTACCGGGGGGGTCTTCACCCCTCCACTTT.